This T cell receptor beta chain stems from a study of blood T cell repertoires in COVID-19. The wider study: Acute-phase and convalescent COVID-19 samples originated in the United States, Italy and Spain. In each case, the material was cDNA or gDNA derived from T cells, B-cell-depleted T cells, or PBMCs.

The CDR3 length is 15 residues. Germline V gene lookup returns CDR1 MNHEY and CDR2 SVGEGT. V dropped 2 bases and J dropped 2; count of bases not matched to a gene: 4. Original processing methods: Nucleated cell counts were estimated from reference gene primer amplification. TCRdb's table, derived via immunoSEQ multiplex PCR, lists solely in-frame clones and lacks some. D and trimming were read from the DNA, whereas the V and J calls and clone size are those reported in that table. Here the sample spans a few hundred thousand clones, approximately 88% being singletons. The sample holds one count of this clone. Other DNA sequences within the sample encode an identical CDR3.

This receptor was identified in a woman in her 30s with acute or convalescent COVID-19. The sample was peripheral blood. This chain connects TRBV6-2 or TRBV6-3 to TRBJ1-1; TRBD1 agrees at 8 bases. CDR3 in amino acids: CASSYPDRVNTEAFF. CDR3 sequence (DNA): TGTGCCAGCAGTTACCCGGACAGGGTAAACACTGAAGCTTTCTTT.